This entry lists 5 T cell receptor beta chains sequenced from one sample in a study of blood T cell repertoires in COVID-19 (dated by TCRdb to the early 2020s). Preparation of the library involved the immunoSEQ multiplex PCR assay. The immuneACCESS repertoire file appears here via TCRdb, limited to in-frame rearrangements. These files lack a portion of the clones; in checked studies, under half of the deficit traces to unresolved V genes, and the cause of the others is not known. The sample data list about 400,000 clones, and roughly 86% of these were observed just once. Around 1.9% of the sample rests with the top ten. Sequencing used PBMCs or T cells enriched from blood (not recorded which). These receptors all come from a woman between 35 and 50 years old with acute COVID-19.

The J gene is TRBJ1-2, the V gene TRBV3-1 (or the pseudogene TRBV3-2); 12 bases align to TRBD1. V lost 0 bases and J lost 7; bases outside the gene matches: 6. The CDR3 is 16 residues long. Per the germline V gene, CDR1 is LGHDT and CDR2 is YNNKEL (reference sequence). Here the CDR3 DNA reads TGTGCCAGCAGCCAAGATAGGGGACAGGGGGCAAGTGGCTACACCTTC. Translation: CASSQDRGQGASGYTF.

The V and J genes are TRBV19 and TRBJ1-3; no reliable D call. CDR1 is LNHDA and CDR2 is SQIVND in the germline V gene (reference sequence). This CDR3 is 13 amino acids long. Trimming left V 7 bases short and J 0 bases short, with 7 bases between. DNA of the CDR3: TGTGCCAGTAACGGTGTCTCTGGAAACACCATATATTTT. It translates to CASNGVSGNTIYF.

This clone has only one observation. The chain is built from TRBV2 and TRBJ2-5, with D perhaps matching TRBD2 (6 bases). The CDR3 covers 19 residues. Trimming removed 6 bases at V and 0 bases at J, with 26 bases between. The germline CDR1 and CDR2 sequences are SNHLY and FYNNEI. CDR3 region: CASRPRGLATNTYQETQYF. The DNA of the CDR3 is TGTGCCAGCAGGCCAAGGGGCCTAGCGACTAACACGTACCAAGAGACCCAGTACTTC.

This clone was detected a few times. The chain uses TRBV3-1 (or the pseudogene TRBV3-2) and TRBJ2-5; TRBD2 is a possible D gene (5 bases). The CDR3 is made up of 14 amino acids. CDR1 LGHDT and CDR2 YNNKEL come from the germline V gene (reference sequence). The V and J ends lost 2 bases and 5 bases respectively, with 12 bases between them. CDR3 in DNA: TGTGCCAGCAGCCAACGCCCGGGGTCGGAGACCCAGTACTTC. Encoded protein: CASSQRPGSETQYF.

V gene TRBV3-1 (or the pseudogene TRBV3-2) combines with J gene TRBJ2-7; TRBD2 matches at 14 bases. This CDR3 contains 17 residues. Trimming took 3 bases from V and 0 from J; bases not matched to a gene: 4. CDR1 and CDR2 (germline): LGHDT, YNNKEL (reference sequence). For the CDR3, the DNA is TGTGCCAGCAGCCAGGGACTAGCGGGGGTTAGCTCCTACGAGCAGTACTTC. It yields the protein CASSQGLAGVSSYEQYF.